This note documents a single TCR beta chain sequence. This entry is derived from a study of blood T cell repertoires in COVID-19. Study in general: Nucleic acid was either cDNA or gDNA, and it came from T cells, B-cell-depleted T cells, or PBMCs.

Per the germline V gene, CDR1 is SGHTA and CDR2 is FQGNSA. The length of the CDR3 is 14 residues. With 2 bases removed from V and 11 bases from J, the gap between germline ends came to 18 bases. This table comes from immunoSEQ multiplex PCR, and its TCRdb copy is limited to in-frame clones, with some not included. Of tens of thousands of clones detected, about 90% appear once; the ten largest clones hold roughly 6.1%. This TCR was recovered from a human donor in a cohort sampled during active COVID-19. The source material was peripheral blood. The chain carries TRBV7-2 and TRBJ1-1; D gene ambiguous. The CDR3 nucleotides are TGTGCCAGCAGCTTATCTACATCGGGAAGAGTTGCTTTCTTT. Translated: CASSLSTSGRVAFF. Using reference TRBV7-2 and TRBJ1-1 for the parts outside the CDR3, the full variable domain is GAGVSQSPSNKVTEKGKDVELRCDPISGHTALYWYRQSLGQGLEFLIYFQGNSAPDKSGLPSDRFSAERTGGSVSTLTIQRTQQEDSAVYLCASSLSTSGRVAFFGQGTRLTVV.